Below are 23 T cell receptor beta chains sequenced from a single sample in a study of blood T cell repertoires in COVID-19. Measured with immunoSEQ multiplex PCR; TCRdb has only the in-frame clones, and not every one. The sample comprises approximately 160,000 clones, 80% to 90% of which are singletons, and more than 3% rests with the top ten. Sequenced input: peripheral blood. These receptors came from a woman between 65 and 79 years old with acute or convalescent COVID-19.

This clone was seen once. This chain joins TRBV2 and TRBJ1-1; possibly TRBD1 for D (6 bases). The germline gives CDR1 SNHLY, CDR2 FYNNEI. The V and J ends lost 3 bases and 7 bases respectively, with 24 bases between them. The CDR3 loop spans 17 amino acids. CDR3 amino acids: CASSETGGRDTRGEAFF. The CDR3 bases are TGTGCCAGCAGTGAGACCGGCGGTCGGGACACAAGGGGTGAAGCTTTCTTT.

This chain's CDR3 is CASRSSDRGRRDEQFF. CDR3 DNA: TGTGCCAGCAGATCCTCCGACAGGGGGCGCCGGGATGAGCAGTTCTTC. The rearrangement links TRBV28 to TRBJ2-1; 10 nucleotides align to TRBD1. Germline V gives CDR1 MDHEN, CDR2 SYDVKM. V shed 6 bases and J 8 bases; nucleotides not matched to a gene: 13. The CDR3 is made up of 16 amino acids.

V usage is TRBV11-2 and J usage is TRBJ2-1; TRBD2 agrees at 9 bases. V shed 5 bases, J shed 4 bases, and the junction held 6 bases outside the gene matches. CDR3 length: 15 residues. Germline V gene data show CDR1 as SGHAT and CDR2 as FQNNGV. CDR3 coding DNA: TGTGCCAGCAGCGCGGGACTAGCAGATTACAATGAGCAGTTCTTC. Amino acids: CASSAGLADYNEQFF. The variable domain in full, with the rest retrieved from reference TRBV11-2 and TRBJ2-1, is EAGVAQSPRYKIIEKRQSVAFWCNPISGHATLYWYQQILGQGPKLLIQFQNNGVVDDSQLPKDRFSAERLKGVDSTLKIQPAKLEDSAVYLCASSAGLADYNEQFFGPGTRLTVL.

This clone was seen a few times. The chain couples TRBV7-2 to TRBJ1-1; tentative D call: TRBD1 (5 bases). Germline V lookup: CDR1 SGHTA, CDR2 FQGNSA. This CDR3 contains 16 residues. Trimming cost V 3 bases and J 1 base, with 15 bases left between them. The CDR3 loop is CASSLAGPLANTEAFF. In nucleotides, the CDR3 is TGTGCCAGCAGCTTGGCGGGGCCCTTGGCGAACACTGAAGCTTTCTTT.

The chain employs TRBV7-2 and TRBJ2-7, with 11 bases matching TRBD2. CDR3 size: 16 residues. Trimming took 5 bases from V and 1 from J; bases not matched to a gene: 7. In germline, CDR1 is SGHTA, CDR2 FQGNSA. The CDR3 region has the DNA TGTGCCAGCAGCATACGGACTAGCGGGCTGTCCTACGAGCAGTACTTC. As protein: CASSIRTSGLSYEQYF.

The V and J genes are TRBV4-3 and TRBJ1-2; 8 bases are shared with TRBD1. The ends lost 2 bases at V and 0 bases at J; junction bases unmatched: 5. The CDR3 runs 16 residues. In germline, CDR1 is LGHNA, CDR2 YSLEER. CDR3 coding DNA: TGCGCCAGCAGCCAATATCAGGGGGCGCCTAACTATGGCTACACCTTC. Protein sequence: CASSQYQGAPNYGYTF.

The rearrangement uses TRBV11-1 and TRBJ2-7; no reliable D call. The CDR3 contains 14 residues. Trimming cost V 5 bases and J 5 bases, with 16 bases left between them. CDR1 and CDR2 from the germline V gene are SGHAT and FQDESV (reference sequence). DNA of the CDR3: TGTGCCAGCAGCCCAATATCACTTCAGGACGAGCAGTACTTC. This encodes CASSPISLQDEQYF.

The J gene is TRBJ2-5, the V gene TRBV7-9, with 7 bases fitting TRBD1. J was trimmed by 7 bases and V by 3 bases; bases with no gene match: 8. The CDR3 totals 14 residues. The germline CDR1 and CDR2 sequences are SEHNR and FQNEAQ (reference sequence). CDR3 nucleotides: TGTGCCAGCAGCTTTCTGGGACAGCGAGGGACCCAGTACTTC. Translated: CASSFLGQRGTQYF.

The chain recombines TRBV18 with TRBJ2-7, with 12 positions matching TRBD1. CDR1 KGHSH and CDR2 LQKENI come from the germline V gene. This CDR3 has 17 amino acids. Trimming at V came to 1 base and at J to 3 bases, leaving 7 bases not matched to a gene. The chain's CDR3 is CASSPQGTGGLFYEQYF. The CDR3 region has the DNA TGTGCCAGCTCACCACAGGGGACAGGGGGCTTGTTCTACGAGCAGTACTTC.

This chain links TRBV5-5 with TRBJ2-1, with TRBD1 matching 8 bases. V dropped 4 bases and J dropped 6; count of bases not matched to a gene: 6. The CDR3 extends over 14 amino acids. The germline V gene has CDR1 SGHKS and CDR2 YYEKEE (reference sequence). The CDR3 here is CASSPGQVSNEQFF. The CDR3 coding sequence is TGTGCCAGCAGCCCGGGACAGGTGTCCAATGAGCAGTTCTTC.

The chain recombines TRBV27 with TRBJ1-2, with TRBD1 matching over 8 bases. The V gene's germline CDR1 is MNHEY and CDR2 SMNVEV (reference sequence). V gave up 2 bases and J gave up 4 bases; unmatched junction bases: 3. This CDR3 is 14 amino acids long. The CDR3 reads CASSLDTGGYGYTF. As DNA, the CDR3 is TGTGCCAGCAGTTTAGACACAGGGGGCTATGGCTACACCTTC.

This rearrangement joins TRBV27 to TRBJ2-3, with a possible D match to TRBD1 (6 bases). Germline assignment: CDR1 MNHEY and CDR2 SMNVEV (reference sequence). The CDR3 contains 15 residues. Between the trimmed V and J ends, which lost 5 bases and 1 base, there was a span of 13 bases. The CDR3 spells CASSPYPGGTDTQYF. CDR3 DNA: TGTGCCAGCAGTCCGTACCCAGGGGGCACAGATACGCAGTATTTT.

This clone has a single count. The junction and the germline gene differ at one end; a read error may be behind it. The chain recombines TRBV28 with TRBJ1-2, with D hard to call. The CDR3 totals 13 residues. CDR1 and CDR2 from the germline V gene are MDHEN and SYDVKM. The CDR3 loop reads CASHSSAHYGHTF. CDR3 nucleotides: TGTGCCAGTCACTCGTCGGCCCACTATGGCCACACCTTC.

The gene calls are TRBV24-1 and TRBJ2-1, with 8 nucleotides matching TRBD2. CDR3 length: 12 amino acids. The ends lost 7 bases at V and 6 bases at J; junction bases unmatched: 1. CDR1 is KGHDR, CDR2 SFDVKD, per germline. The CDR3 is CATRGLGNEQFF. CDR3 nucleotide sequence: TGTGCCACCAGGGGACTAGGCAATGAGCAGTTCTTC.

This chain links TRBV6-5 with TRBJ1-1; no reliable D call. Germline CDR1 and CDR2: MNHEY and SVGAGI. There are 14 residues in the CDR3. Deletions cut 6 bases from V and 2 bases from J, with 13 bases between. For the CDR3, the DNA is TGTGCCAGCAGGGCGGGGTGGGATAACACTGAAGCTTTCTTT. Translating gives CASRAGWDNTEAFF.

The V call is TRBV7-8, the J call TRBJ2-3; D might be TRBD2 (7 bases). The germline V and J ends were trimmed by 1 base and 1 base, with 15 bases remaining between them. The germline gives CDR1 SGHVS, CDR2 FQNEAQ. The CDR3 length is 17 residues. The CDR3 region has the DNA TGTGCCAGCAGCTTAGGAGGGGGGGGCACAGGCACAGATACGCAGTATTTT. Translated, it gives CASSLGGGGTGTDTQYF. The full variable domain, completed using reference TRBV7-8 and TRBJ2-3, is GAGVSQSPRYKVAKRGQDVALRCDPISGHVSLFWYQQALGQGPEFLTYFQNEAQLDKSGLPSDRFFAERPEGSVSTLKIQRTQQEDSAVYLCASSLGGGGTGTDTQYFGPGTRLTVL.

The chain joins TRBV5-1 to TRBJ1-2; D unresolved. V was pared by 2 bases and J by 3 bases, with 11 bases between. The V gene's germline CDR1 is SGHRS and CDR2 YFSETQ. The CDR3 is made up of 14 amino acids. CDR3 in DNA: TGCGCCAGCAGCTTAGACGGGTCGTACTATGGCTACACCTTC. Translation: CASSLDGSYYGYTF.

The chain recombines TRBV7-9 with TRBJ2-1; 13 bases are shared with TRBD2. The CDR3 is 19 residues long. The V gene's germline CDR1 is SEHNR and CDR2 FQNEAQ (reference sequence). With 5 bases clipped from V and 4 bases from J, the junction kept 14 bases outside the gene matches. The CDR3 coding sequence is TGTGCCAGCAGCCCGAAGGCGGGGACTAGCGGGACGGTATACAATGAGCAGTTCTTC. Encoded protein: CASSPKAGTSGTVYNEQFF.

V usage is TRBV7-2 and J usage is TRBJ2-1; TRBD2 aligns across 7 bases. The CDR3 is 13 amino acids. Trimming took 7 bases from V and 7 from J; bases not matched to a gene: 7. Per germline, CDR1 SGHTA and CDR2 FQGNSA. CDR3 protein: CASTISGWNEQFF. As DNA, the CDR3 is TGTGCCAGCACCATTAGCGGGTGGAATGAGCAGTTCTTC.

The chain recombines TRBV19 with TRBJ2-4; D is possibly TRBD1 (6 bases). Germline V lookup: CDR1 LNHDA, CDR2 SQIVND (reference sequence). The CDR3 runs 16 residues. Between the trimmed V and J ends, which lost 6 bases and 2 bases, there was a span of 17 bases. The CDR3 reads CASRTQGGGSKNIQYF. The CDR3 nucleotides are TGTGCCAGTAGAACACAGGGTGGCGGGTCCAAAAACATTCAGTACTTC.

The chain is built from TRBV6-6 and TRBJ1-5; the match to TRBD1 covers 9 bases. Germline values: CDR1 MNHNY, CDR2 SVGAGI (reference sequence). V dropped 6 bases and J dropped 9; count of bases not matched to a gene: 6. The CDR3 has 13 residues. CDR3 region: CASSGQGPAPQHF. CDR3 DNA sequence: TGTGCCAGCAGCGGACAGGGGCCGGCGCCCCAGCATTTT.

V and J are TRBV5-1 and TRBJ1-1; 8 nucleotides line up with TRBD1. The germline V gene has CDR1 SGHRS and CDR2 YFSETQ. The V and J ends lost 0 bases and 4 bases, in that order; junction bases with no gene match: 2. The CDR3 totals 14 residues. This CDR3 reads CASSLAGGRTEAFF. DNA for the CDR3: TGCGCCAGCAGCTTGGCAGGGGGCCGCACTGAAGCTTTCTTT.

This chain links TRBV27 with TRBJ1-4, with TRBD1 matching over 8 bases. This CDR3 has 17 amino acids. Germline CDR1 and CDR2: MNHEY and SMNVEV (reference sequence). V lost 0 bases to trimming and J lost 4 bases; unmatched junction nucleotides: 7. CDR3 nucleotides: TGTGCCAGCAGTTTATCCGCGAGGGACAGGATTAATGAAAAACTGTTTTTT. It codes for CASSLSARDRINEKLFF.